These 15 T cell receptor beta chains were all obtained from the same sample, sequenced in a study of monozygotic twins with inflammatory bowel disease (dated by TCRdb to between 2018 and 2021). The library was prepared using 5' RACE. TCRdb lists the instrument as Illumina HiSeq 2500. The reads underwent TCRdb reprocessing, giving one record for each CDR3 protein sequence and no DNA. This sample's listing comprises approximately 150,000 distinct CDR3 sequences. The leading ten clones occupy roughly 2.3% of the sample. Sequenced sample: blood. The receptors here all came from a human donor with ulcerative colitis or Crohn's disease, or a healthy co-twin of an affected twin (not recorded which).

The V and J genes are TRBV20-1 and TRBJ2-1. This CDR3 region has 13 residues. Germline loops: CDR1 DFQATT, CDR2 SNEGSKA (reference sequence). CDR3 residues: CSARSLTPRGQFF.

V gene TRBV6-5 combines with J gene TRBJ2-7; TCRdb selects TRBD2, and the lack of DNA leaves this call unchecked. The CDR3 length is 13 residues. CDR1 is MNHEY, CDR2 SVGAGI, per germline. CDR3 region: CASRKDGGGEQYF.

The chain couples TRBV7-2 to TRBJ2-1; checking the TCRdb D call of TRBD1 is not possible without DNA. The germline CDR1 and CDR2 sequences are SGHTA and FQGNSA. CDR3 length: 16 residues. The CDR3 sequence is CASSQGQQIIYNEQFF.

This clonotype ranks as medium-sized (0.01 to 0.1%) in terms of frequency. The chain is built from TRBV5-1 and TRBJ2-5. Looked up from germline, CDR1 is SGHRS and CDR2 is YFSETQ. CDR3 size: 13 residues. The CDR3 protein is CASSLGARETQYF.

The gene calls are TRBV12-3 or TRBV12-4 and TRBJ2-3; TCRdb reports TRBD2, a call that lacks DNA to check it against. The CDR3 has 17 residues. The CDR3 is CASSSPWASGSTDTQYF.

The chain combines TRBV20-1 with TRBJ2-7; the D call of TRBD2 rests on TCRdb alone, since no DNA is present to check it. The CDR3 consists of 12 residues. Looked up from germline, CDR1 is DFQATT and CDR2 is SNEGSKA (reference sequence). The CDR3 loop is CSAPGGGYEQYF.

The rearrangement joins TRBV5-1 to TRBJ2-3. CDR3 length equals 18 residues. Germline-derived CDR1 and CDR2 are SGHRS and YFSETQ. The CDR3 loop is CASSLGTSVTYSTDTQYF.

This chain links TRBV3-1 with TRBJ2-5; the TRBD1 assignment by TCRdb is unverifiable without DNA. The V gene's germline CDR1 is LGHDT and CDR2 YNNKEL (reference sequence). The CDR3 has 16 residues. The CDR3 sequence: CASSQSWGGGQETQYF.

CDR3 amino acids: CASSEGGLAARSTF. The chain recombines TRBV2 with TRBJ2-7; TCRdb picks TRBD2, but there is no DNA to check that call. The V gene's germline CDR1 is SNHLY and CDR2 FYNNEI. This CDR3 has 14 amino acids.

The chain employs TRBV20-1 and TRBJ1-2; there is no DNA to check the TCRdb D call of TRBD1. The germline V gene has CDR1 DFQATT and CDR2 SNEGSKA (reference sequence). The CDR3 spans 13 residues. The CDR3 loop reads CSAGIGTYYGYTF.

The CDR3 protein is CASSPGTGGAYEQYF. The V and J genes are TRBV11-2 and TRBJ2-7; absent DNA, TCRdb's TRBD1 call cannot be checked. The CDR3 has 15 amino acids. The V gene's germline CDR1 is SGHAT and CDR2 FQNNGV. Filled out from reference TRBV11-2 and TRBJ2-7, the complete variable domain reads EAGVAQSPRYKIIEKRQSVAFWCNPISGHATLYWYQQILGQGPKLLIQFQNNGVVDDSQLPKDRFSAERLKGVDSTLKIQPAKLEDSAVYLCASSPGTGGAYEQYFGPGTRLTVT.

The chain couples TRBV29-1 to TRBJ2-3; no DNA is available, so the TRBD2 call from TCRdb remains unchecked. The CDR3 extends over 16 amino acids. Germline CDR1 and CDR2: SQVTM and ANQGSEA. Here the CDR3 reads CSVEGVPGRSTDTQYF.

J is TRBJ2-1 and V is TRBV6-2 or TRBV6-3; with no DNA, the TCRdb D assignment of TRBD1 cannot be verified. The CDR3 has 15 amino acids. The V gene's germline CDR1 is MNHEY and CDR2 SVGEGT. The CDR3 reads CASSYRTGDHNEQFF.

This sequence joins TRBV20-1 and TRBJ2-4. The CDR3 totals 14 residues. CDR1 and CDR2 from the germline V gene are DFQATT and SNEGSKA (reference sequence). This CDR3 is CSAWTDLAKNIQYF.

The chain links TRBV20-1 to TRBJ2-3; the D call from TCRdb, TRBD2, cannot be confirmed without DNA. CDR3 length: 19 amino acids. From germline, CDR1 is DFQATT and CDR2 SNEGSKA (reference sequence). CDR3 region: CSARDKGLAGGPSTDTQYF.